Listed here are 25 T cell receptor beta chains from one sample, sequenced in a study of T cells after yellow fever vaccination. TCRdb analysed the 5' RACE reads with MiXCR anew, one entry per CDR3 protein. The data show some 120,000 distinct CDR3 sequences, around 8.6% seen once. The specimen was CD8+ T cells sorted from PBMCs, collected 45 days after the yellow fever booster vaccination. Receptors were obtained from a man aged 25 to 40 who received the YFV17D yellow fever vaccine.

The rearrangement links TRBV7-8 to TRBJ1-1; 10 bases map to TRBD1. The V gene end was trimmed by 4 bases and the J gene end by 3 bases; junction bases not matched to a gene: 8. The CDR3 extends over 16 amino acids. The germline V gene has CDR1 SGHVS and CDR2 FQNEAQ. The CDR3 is CASSSGTGQGYTEAFF. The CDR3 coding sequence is TGTGCCAGCAGCTCGGGGACGGGACAGGGGTACACTGAAGCTTTCTTT. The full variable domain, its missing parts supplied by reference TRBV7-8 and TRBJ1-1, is GAGVSQSPRYKVAKRGQDVALRCDPISGHVSLFWYQQALGQGPEFLTYFQNEAQLDKSGLPSDRFFAERPEGSVSTLKIQRTQQEDSAVYLCASSSGTGQGYTEAFFGQGTRLTVV.

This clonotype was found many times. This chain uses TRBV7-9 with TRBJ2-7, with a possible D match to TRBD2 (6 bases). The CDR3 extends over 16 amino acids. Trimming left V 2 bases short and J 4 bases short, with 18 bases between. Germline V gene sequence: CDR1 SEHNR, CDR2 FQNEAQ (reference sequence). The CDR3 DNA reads TGTGCCAGCAGCTTATTGGGCGGGGACGCCCCTTACGAGCAGTACTTC. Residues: CASSLLGGDAPYEQYF.

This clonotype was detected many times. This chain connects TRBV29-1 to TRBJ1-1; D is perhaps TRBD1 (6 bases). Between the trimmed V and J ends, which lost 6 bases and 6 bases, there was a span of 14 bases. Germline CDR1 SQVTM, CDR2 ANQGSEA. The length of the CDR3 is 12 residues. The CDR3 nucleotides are TGCAGCGTCTTACAGGGTACATCTGAAGCTTTCTTT. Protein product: CSVLQGTSEAFF.

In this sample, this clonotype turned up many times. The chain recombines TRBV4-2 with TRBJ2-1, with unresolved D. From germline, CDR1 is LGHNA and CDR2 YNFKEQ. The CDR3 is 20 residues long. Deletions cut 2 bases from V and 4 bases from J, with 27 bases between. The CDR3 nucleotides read TGTGCCAGCAGCCAAAACGCCTATGAGGCTGGCTTAGGAGTATACAATGAGCAGTTCTTC. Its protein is CASSQNAYEAGLGVYNEQFF.

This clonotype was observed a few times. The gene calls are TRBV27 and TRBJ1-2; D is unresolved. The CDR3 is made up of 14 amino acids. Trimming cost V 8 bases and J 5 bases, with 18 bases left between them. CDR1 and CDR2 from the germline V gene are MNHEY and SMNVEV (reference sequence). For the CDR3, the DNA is TGTGCCAGCGCCCTGGCCGGGGAACCGTATGGCTACACCTTC. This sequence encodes CASALAGEPYGYTF.

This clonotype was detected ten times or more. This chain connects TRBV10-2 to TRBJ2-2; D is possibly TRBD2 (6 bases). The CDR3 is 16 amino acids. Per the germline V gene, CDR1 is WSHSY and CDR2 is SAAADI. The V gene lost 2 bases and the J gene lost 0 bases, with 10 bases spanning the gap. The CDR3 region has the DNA TGCGCCAGCAGTGAGACGGGGACTCCGAACACCGGGGAGCTGTTTTTT. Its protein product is CASSETGTPNTGELFF.

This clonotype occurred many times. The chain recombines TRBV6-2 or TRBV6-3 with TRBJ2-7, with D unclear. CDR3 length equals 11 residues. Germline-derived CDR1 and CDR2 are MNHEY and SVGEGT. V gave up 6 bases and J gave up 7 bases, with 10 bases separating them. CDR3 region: CASRRAIEQYF. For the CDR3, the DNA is TGTGCCAGCAGGAGAGCGATAGAGCAGTACTTC.

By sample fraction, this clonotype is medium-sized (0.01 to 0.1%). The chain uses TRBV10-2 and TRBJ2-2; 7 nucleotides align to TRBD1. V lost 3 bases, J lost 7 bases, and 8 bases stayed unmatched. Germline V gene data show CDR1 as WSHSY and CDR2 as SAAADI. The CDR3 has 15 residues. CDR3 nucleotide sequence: TGCGCCAGCAGTGAAAGGGACAGTAAGGGCGGGGAGCTGTTTTTT. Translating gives CASSERDSKGGELFF.

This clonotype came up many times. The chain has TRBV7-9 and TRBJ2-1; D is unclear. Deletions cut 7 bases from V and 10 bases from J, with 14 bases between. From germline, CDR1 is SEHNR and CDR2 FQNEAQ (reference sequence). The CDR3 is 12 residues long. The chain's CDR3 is CASIPRSGEQFF. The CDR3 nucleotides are TGTGCCAGCATCCCCAGGTCTGGGGAGCAGTTCTTC.

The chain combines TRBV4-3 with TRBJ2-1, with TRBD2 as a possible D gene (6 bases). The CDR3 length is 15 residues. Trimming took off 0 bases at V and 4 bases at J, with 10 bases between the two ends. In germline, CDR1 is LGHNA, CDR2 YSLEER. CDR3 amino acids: CASSQERDLYNEQFF. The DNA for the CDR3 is TGCGCCAGCAGCCAAGAGAGGGACTTATACAATGAGCAGTTCTTC.

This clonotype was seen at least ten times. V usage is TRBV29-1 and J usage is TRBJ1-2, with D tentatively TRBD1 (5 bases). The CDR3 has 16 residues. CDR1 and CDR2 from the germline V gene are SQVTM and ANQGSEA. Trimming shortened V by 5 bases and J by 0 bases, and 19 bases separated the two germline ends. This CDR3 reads CSVSLTVGDSNYGYTF. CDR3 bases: TGCAGCGTTTCTCTTACAGTGGGGGATTCTAACTATGGCTACACCTTC.

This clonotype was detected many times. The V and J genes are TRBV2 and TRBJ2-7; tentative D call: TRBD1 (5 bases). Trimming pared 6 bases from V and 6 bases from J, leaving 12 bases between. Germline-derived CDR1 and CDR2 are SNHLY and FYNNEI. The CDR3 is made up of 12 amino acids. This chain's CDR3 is CASRDATGEQYF. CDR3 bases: TGTGCCAGCAGGGACGCAACAGGCGAGCAGTACTTC.

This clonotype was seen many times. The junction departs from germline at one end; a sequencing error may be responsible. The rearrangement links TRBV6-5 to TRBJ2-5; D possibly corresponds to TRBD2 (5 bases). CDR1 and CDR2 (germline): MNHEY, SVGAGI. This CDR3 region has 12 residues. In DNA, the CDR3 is TGTGCCAGCAGCTCTTCCACGGACTCGCTTAACTTC. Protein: CASSSSTDSLNF.

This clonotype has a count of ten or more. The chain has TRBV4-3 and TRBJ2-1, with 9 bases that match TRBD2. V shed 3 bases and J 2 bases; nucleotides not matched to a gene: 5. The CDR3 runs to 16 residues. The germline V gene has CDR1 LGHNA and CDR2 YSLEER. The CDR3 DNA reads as TGCGCCAGCAGCCAGACCAGCGGGGGGCCCTACAATGAGCAGTTCTTC. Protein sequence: CASSQTSGGPYNEQFF.

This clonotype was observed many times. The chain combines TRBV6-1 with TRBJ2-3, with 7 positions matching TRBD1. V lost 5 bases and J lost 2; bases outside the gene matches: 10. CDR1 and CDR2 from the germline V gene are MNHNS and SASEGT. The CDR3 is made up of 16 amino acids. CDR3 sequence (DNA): TGTGCCAGCAGTAAACCGGACAGGTCGAACACAGATACGCAGTATTTT. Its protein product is CASSKPDRSNTDTQYF.

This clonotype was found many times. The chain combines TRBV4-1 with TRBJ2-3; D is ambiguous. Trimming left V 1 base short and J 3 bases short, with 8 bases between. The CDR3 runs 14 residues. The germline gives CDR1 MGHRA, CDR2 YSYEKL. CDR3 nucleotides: TGCGCCAGCAGCCAAGTCGCAGAAACAGATACGCAGTATTTT. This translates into CASSQVAETDTQYF.

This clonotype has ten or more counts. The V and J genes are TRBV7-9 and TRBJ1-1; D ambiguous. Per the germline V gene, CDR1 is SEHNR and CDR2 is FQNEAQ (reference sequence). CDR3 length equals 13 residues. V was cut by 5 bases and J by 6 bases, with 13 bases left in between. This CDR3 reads CASSPRVVAEAFF. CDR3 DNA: TGTGCCAGCAGCCCACGCGTGGTCGCTGAAGCTTTCTTT.

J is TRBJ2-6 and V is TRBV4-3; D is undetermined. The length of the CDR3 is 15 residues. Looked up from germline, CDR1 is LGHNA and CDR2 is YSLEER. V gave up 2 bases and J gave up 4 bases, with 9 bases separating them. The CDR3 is CASSQWAPGANVLTF. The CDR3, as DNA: TGCGCCAGCAGCCAATGGGCTCCCGGGGCCAACGTCCTGACTTTC.

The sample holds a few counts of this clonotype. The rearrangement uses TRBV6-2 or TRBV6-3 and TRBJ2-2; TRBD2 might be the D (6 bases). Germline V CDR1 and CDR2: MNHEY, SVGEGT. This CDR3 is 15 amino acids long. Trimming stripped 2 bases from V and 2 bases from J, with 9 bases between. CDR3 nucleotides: TGTGCCAGCAGTTACGTAGCGGTTAACACCGGGGAGCTGTTTTTT. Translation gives CASSYVAVNTGELFF.

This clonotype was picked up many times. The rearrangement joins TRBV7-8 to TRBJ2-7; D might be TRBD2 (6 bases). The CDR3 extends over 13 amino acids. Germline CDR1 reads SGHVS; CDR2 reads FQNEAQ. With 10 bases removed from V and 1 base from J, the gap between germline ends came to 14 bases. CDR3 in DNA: TGTGCCACCAAGGAGGGCATGTCCTACGAGCAGTACTTC. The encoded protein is CATKEGMSYEQYF.

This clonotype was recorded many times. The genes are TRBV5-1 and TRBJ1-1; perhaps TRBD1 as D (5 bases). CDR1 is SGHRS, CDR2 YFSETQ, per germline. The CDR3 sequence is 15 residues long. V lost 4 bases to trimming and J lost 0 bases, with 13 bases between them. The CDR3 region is CASSPQEFMNTEAFF. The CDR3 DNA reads TGCGCCAGCAGCCCACAGGAGTTCATGAACACTGAAGCTTTCTTT.

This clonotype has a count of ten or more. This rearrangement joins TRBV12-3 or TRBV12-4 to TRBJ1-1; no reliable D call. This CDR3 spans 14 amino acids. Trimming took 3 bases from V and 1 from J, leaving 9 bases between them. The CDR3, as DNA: TGTGCCAGCAGTTTTTCGTCAGCGAACACTGAAGCTTTCTTT. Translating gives CASSFSSANTEAFF.

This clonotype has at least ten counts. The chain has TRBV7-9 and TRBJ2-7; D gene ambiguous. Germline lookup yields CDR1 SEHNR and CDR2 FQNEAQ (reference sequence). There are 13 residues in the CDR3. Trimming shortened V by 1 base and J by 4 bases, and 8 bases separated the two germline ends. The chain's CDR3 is CASSLDPRYEQYF. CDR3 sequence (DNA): TGTGCCAGCAGCTTAGATCCTCGTTACGAGCAGTACTTC.

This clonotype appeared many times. The CDR3 DNA reads TGCAGTGCTGTCAATTCTGCCGGGCCGTACTTC. Amino acids: CSAVNSAGPYF. The rearrangement joins TRBV20-1 to TRBJ2-7; D unclear. Germline V lookup: CDR1 DFQATT, CDR2 SNEGSKA (reference sequence). CDR3 length equals 11 residues. Trimming removed 5 bases at V and 12 bases at J, with 17 bases between.

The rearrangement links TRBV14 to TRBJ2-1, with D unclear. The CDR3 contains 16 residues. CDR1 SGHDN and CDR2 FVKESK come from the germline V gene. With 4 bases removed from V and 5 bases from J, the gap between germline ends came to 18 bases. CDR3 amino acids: CASSRNTERPHNEQFF. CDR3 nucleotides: TGTGCCAGCAGCCGAAATACCGAACGTCCTCACAATGAGCAGTTCTTC. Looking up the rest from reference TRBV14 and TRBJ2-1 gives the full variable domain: EAGVTQFPSHSVIEKGQTVTLRCDPISGHDNLYWYRRVMGKEIKFLLHFVKESKQDESGMPNNRFLAERTGGTYSTLKVQPAELEDSGVYFCASSRNTERPHNEQFFGPGTRLTVL.